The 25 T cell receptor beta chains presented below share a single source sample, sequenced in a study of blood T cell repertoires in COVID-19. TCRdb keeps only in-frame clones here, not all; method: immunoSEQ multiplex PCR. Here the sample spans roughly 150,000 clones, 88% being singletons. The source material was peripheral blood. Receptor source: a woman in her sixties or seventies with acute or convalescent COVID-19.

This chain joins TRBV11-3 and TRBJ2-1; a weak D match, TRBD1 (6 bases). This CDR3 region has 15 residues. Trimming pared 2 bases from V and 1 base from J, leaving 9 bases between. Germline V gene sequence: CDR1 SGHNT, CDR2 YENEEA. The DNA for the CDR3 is TGTGCCAGCAGCTTAACGGGACAATCCTACAATGAGCAGTTCTTC. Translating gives CASSLTGQSYNEQFF. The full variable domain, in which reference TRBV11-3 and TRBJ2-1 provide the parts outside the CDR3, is EAGVVQSPRYKIIEKKQPVAFWCNPISGHNTLYWYLQNLGQGPELLIRYENEEAVDDSQLPKDRFSAERLKGVDSTLKIQPAELGDSAVYLCASSLTGQSYNEQFFGPGTRLTVL.

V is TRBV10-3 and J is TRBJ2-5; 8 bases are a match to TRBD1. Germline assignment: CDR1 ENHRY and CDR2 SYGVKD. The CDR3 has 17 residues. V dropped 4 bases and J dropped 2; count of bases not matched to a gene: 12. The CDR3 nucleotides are TGTGCCATCAGTGCCCCCCCCTCGAACAGGGGGCAAGAGACCCAGTACTTC. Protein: CAISAPPSNRGQETQYF.

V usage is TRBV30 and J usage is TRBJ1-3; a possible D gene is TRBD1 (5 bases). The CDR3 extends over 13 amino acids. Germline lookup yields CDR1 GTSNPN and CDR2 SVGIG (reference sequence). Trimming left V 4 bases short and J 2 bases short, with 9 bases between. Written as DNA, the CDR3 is TGTGCCTGGAAGTCCAGGGCTGGAAACACCATATATTTT. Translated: CAWKSRAGNTIYF.

The CDR3 region is CASSPGLAGLYEQYF. The CDR3 DNA reads as TGTGCCAGCAGCCCGGGACTAGCGGGGCTCTACGAGCAGTACTTC. V usage is TRBV7-9 and J usage is TRBJ2-7; 13 bases agree with TRBD2. The length of the CDR3 is 15 residues. The J segment lost 3 bases and the V segment lost 5 bases, leaving 4 bases of the junction unmatched. CDR1 is SEHNR and CDR2 is FQNEAQ in the germline V gene (reference sequence).

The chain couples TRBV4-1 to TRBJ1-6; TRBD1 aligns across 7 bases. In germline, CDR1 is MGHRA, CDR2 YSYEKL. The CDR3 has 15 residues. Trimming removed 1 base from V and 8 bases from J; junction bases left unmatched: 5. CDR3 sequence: CASSQGTGADSPLHF. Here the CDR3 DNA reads TGCGCCAGCAGCCAAGGCACAGGGGCTGATTCACCCCTCCACTTT.

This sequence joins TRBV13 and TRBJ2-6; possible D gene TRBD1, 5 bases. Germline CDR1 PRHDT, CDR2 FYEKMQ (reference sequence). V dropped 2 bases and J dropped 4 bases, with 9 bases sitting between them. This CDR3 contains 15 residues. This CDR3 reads CASSLRGGGANVLTF. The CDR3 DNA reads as TGTGCCAGCAGCTTAAGGGGCGGAGGGGCCAACGTCCTGACTTTC.

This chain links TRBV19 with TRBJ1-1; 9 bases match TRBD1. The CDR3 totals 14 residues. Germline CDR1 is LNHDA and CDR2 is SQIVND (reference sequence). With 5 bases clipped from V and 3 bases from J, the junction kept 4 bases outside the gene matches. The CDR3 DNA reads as TGTGCCAGTAGTTTTACAGGGGGCTACACTGAAGCTTTCTTT. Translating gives CASSFTGGYTEAFF.

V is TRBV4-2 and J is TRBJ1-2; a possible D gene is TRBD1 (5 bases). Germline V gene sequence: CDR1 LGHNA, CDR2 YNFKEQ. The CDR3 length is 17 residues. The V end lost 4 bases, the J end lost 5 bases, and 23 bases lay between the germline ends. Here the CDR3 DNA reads TGTGCCAGCAGCCTCGCTTGGCAGGTACAGGCGGAATATGGCTACACCTTC. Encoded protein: CASSLAWQVQAEYGYTF.

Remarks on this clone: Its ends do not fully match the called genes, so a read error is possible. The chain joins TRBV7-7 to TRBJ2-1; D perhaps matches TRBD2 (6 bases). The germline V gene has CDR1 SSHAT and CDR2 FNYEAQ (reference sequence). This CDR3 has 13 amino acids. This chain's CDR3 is CASSSARGNEQFF. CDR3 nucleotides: TGTGCTAGCAGCTCAGCCCGGGGGAATGAGCAGTTCTTC.

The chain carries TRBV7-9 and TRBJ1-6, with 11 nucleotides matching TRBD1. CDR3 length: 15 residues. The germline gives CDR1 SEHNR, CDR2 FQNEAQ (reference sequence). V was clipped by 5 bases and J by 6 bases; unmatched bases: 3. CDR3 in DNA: TGTGCCAGCAGCAGCGGGACAGGGGGTAATTCACCCCTCCACTTT. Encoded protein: CASSSGTGGNSPLHF. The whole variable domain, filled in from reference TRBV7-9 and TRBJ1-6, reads DTGVSQNPRHKITKRGQNVTFRCDPISEHNRLYWYRQTLGQGPEFLTYFQNEAQLEKSRLLSDRFSAERPKGSFSTLEIQRTEQGDSAMYLCASSSGTGGNSPLHFGNGTRLTVT.

The CDR3 sequence: CASSLLDRLGYTF. The CDR3 nucleotides read TGTGCCAGCAGTTTACTGGACAGGCTTGGCTACACCTTC. The chain joins TRBV28 to TRBJ1-2; the match to TRBD1 covers 7 bases. Germline values: CDR1 MDHEN, CDR2 SYDVKM. V lost 2 bases, J lost 7 bases, and 4 bases stayed unmatched. This CDR3 is built from 13 residues.

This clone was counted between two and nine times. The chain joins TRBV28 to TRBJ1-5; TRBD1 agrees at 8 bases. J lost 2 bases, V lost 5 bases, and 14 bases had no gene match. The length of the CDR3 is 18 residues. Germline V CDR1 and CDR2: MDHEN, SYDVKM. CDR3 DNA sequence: TGTGCCAGCAGTCGCCCCCGAGGGTCAGGGGGCGGCAATCAGCCCCAGCATTTT. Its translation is CASSRPRGSGGGNQPQHF.

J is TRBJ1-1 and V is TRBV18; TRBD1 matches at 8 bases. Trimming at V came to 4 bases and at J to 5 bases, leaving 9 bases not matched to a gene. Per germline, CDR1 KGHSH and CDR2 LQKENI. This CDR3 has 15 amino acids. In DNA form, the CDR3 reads TGTGCCAGCTCACTTACCGGACAGGGAAGTACTGAAGCTTTCTTT. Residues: CASSLTGQGSTEAFF.

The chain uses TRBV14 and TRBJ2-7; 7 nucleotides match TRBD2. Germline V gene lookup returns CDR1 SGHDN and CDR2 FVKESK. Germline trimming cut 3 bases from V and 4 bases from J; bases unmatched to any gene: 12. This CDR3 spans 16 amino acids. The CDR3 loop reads CASSQARGVMGYEQYF. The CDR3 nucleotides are TGTGCCAGCAGCCAGGCCCGGGGGGTAATGGGTTACGAGCAGTACTTC.

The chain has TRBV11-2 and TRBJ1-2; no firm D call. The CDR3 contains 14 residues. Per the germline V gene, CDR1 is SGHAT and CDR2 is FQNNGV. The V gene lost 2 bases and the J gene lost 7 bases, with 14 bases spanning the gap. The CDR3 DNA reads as TGTGCCAGCAGCTTACTGACGCTTGCGGGTGGCTACACCTTC. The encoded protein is CASSLLTLAGGYTF.

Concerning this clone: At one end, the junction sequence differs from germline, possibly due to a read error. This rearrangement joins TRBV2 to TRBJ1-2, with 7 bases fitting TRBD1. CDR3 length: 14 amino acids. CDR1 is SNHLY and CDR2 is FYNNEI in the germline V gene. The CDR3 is CASIEGRGLRGYTF. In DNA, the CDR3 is TGTGCCAGCATTGAAGGCAGGGGGTTGCGTGGCTACACCTTC.

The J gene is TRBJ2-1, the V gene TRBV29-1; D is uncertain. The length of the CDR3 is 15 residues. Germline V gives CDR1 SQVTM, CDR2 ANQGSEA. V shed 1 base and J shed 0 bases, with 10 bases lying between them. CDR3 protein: CSVEGLISSYNEQFF. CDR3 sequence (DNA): TGCAGCGTTGAAGGGCTGATAAGCTCCTACAATGAGCAGTTCTTC.

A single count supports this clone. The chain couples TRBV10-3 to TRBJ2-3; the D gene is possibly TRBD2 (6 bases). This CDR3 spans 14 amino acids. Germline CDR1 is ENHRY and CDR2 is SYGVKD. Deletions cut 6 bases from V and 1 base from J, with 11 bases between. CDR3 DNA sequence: TGTGCCATCAGAAAGCCGGGGGGCACAGATACGCAGTATTTT. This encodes CAIRKPGGTDTQYF.

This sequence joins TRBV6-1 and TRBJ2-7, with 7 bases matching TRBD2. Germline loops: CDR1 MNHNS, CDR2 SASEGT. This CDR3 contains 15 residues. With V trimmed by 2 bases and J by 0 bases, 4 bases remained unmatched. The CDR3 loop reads CASSEQSGNSYEQYF. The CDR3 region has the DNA TGTGCCAGCAGTGAACAGAGCGGGAACTCCTACGAGCAGTACTTC.

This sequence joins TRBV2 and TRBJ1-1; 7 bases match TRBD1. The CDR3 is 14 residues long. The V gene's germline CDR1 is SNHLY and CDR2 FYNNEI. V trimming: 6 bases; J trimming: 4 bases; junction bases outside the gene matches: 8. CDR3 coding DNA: TGTGCCAGCAGGGCCGAGACAGGGCTCACTGAAGCTTTCTTT. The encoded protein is CASRAETGLTEAFF.

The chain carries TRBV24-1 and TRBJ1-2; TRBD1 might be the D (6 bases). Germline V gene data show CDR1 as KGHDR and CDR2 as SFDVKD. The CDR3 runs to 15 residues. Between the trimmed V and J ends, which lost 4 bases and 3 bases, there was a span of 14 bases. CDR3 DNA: TGTGCCACCAGTGACCCCGGACAGCTCGACTATGGCTACACCTTC. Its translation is CATSDPGQLDYGYTF.

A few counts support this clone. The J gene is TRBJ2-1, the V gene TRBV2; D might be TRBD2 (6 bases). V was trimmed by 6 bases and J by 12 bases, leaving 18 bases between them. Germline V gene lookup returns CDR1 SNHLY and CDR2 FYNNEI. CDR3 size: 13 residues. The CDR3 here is CASRGGRTMVQFF. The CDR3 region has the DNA TGTGCCAGCAGGGGGGGTCGAACAATGGTGCAGTTCTTC.

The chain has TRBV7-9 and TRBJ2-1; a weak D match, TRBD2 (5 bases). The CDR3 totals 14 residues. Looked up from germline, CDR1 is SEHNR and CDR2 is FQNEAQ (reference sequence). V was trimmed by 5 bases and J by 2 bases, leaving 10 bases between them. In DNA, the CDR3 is TGTGCCAGCAGCCCATCCGGGGCCTACAATGAGCAGTTCTTC. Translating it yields CASSPSGAYNEQFF.

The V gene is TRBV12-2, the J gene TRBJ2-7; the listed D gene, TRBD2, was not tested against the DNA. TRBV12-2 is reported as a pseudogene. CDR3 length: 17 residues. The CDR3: CASRRTPRAGEGREQYV. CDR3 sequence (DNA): TGTGCAAGTCGCCGCACCCCGCGGGCGGGCGAGGGGAGGGAGCAGTACGTC.

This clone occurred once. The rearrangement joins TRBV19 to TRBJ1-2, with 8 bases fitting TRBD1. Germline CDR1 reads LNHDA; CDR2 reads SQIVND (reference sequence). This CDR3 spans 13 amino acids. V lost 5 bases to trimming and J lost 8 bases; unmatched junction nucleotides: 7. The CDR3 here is CASSPRQGPGYTF. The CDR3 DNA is TGTGCCAGTAGTCCCCGACAGGGGCCCGGCTACACCTTC.